This record concerns one TCR beta chain sequence. Its antigen is undetermined. Authors' analysis steps: ImmunoSEQ output lacked quality scores and full-length reads, limiting matched filtering. The method was immunoSEQ multiplex PCR; TCRdb's version includes in-frame clones alone and lacks a portion of them. V and J calls and clone size are as listed in that table; D and trimming were resolved from the DNA. The table shows over a million clones, with around 78% occurring only once. In germline, CDR1 is SGDLS, CDR2 YYNGEE. The CDR3 is 15 amino acids. The junction had 4 bases not matched to a gene; V was cut back by 4 bases and J by 1 base. This record comes from a study of shared clonotypes between healthy human individuals. Findings of the study overall: For naive CD4 cells, 4% to 5% of clonotypes were shared across a few donors.

This TCR was recovered from a young man in good health. Some clones in this sample may be carry-over from other donors' samples. This chain links TRBV9 with TRBJ2-3; TRBD2 matches at 9 bases. Sequences were obtained from memory CD4+ T cells from PBMCs. Sample subset: CD45RA-negative fraction. Here the CDR3 reads CASSHRTSGTDTQYF. The CDR3, as DNA: TGTGCCAGCAGCCACAGGACTAGCGGCACAGATACGCAGTATTTT.